The T cell receptor (beta chain) under discussion was sequenced for a study of immune evolution from preneoplasia to lung adenocarcinoma. Study-wide results and caveats: Normal lung had highest clonality; later lesions appeared denser, more diverse.

Each case's diagnosis was confirmed by two pathologists on H&E. This CDR3 is built from 12 residues. V gave up 5 bases and J gave up 14 bases; unmatched junction bases: 8. The germline V gene encodes CDR1 WSHSY and CDR2 SAAADI. Profiled with immunoSEQ multiplex PCR; TCRdb holds only in-frame clones, not every one. This table holds 7,700 or so clones, over 75% found once. Details on this clone: No antigen is known for it.

This receptor was identified in a person between 65 and 79 years old with lung adenocarcinoma. Sequenced sample: FFPE adjacent normal lung tissue. The genes are TRBV10-2 and TRBJ2-3; 9 nucleotides line up with TRBD2. This chain's CDR3 is CASSTAGGVLYF. The DNA for the CDR3 is TGCGCCAGCAGTACAGCGGGGGGTGTTTTGTATTTT.